Listed below are T cell receptor beta chains from one sample, sequenced in a study of CD8 T cells in ankylosing spondylitis. TCRdb reanalysed the 5' RACE reads using MiXCR and keeps one entry per CDR3 protein. The sample carries roughly 230,000 distinct CDR3 sequences, around 8% recorded once. Sequenced sample: blood, either unsorted or a sorted T cell fraction (not recorded which). Receptors originate from a female donor with ankylosing spondylitis or in good health (not recorded which). Each CDR3 is given with its conserved first and last residue. A D gene is named only where the DNA matches it firmly. Only part of the rows carry a size: once, few, many, or a class if the clone is expanded.

v_call	j_call	clone_size	d_call	cdr3_nt	cdr3_aa
TRBV19	TRBJ2-3	many	.	TGTGCCAGTAGCCTCCGGGGACACCTTAGCACAGATACGCAGTATTTT	CASSLRGHLSTDTQYF
TRBV18	TRBJ1-5	.	.	TGTGCCAGCTCACCAAAGACAGGAGCCAATCGGCCCCAGCATTTT	CASSPKTGANRPQHF
TRBV7-9	TRBJ2-3	few	TRBD2	TGTGCCAGCAGCTTGGGACTAAATGGGAAAGCAGATACGCAGTATTTT	CASSLGLNGKADTQYF
TRBV12-3/TRBV12-4	TRBJ2-1	many	.	TGTGCCAGCGGAACTAGCTCCTACAATGAGCAGTTCTTC	CASGTSSYNEQFF
TRBV7-9	TRBJ2-3	few	TRBD1	TGTGCCAGCAGCAGCGGACAGGGGACAGATACGCAGTATTTT	CASSSGQGTDTQYF
TRBV5-1	TRBJ2-1	few	.	TGCGCCAGCAGCTTGATCGGAAACTCCTACAATGAGCAGTTCTTC	CASSLIGNSYNEQFF
TRBV20-1	TRBJ2-7	many	TRBD2	TGCAGTGCTAGAGTTGCGGGAGGCGCCGAGCAGTACTTC	CSARVAGGAEQYF
TRBV25-1	TRBJ1-2	many	.	TGTGCCAGCAGTGAACGCGGAACCTATGGCTACACCTTC	CASSERGTYGYTF
TRBV29-1	TRBJ2-2	many	.	TGCAGCGTTGGGAGGGACGGGGAGCTGTTTTTT	CSVGRDGELFF
TRBV24-1	TRBJ1-2	many	TRBD1	TGTGCCACCAGTGACAACCGGGACAGGGATTACTACACCTTC	CATSDNRDRDYYTF
TRBV20-1	TRBJ2-1	many	.	TGCAGTGCTTATGGGACCAATGAGCAGTTCTTC	CSAYGTNEQFF
TRBV6-1	TRBJ2-7	many	.	TGTGCCAGCAGTGAAGCGGTGCGCCTACCCTACGAGCAGTACTTC	CASSEAVRLPYEQYF
TRBV5-5	TRBJ2-1	many	.	TGTGCCAGCAGCGTACTGGGTCCCGAGCAGTTCTTC	CASSVLGPEQFF
TRBV18	TRBJ2-3	many	.	TGTGCCAGCTCACCATTCGAAAGGAGGGCCGCAGATACGCAGTATTTT	CASSPFERRAADTQYF
TRBV7-3	TRBJ1-2	many	.	TGTGCCAGCAGCTTAACGCCGCCCGGGAAGGATGGCTACACCTTC	CASSLTPPGKDGYTF
TRBV7-9	TRBJ2-2	many	.	TGTGCCAGCAGCTTAGGACGACGAGCCGGGGAGCTGTTTTTT	CASSLGRRAGELFF
TRBV5-5	TRBJ2-3	many	.	TGTGCCAGCAGCCTAGGTTGGGGGACATCAAGAGGAGATACGCAGTATTTT	CASSLGWGTSRGDTQYF
TRBV5-1	TRBJ2-3	many	TRBD2	TGCGCCAGCTCAGCGGGAGTTGAAGATACGCAGTATTTT	CASSAGVEDTQYF
TRBV3-1	TRBJ2-1	many	.	TGTGCCAGCAGCAGTGGGGCGATTGGAAATGAGCAGTTCTTC	CASSSGAIGNEQFF
TRBV29-1	TRBJ2-1	many	.	TGCAGCGCCCAGGAGGGCTGGGGGAATGAGCAGTTCTTC	CSAQEGWGNEQFF
TRBV12-3/TRBV12-4	TRBJ2-2	many	.	TGTGCCAGCAATCCAGGGGTTCCCGGGGAGCTGTTTTTT	CASNPGVPGELFF
TRBV7-2	TRBJ1-2	many	.	TGTGCCAGCAGCCTGGACCCGTATGGCTACACCTTC	CASSLDPYGYTF
TRBV12-3/TRBV12-4	TRBJ2-7	many	.	TGTGCCAGCAGTTTAGGATTCACCTACGAGCAGTACTTC	CASSLGFTYEQYF
TRBV10-1	TRBJ2-2	.	.	TGCGCCAGCAGTGAGGGATTCAACACCGGGGAGCTGTTTTTT	CASSEGFNTGELFF
TRBV3-1	TRBJ2-5	many	.	TGTGCCAGCAGCCAAGGTGGTCGGGAGACCCAGTACTTC	CASSQGGRETQYF
TRBV30	TRBJ2-2	many	.	TGTGCCTGGGGTACAGGGAATAACGGGGAGCTGTTTTTT	CAWGTGNNGELFF
TRBV20-1	TRBJ2-7	.	TRBD2	TGCAGTGCTAGAGCCCCGGGACTAGCCTACGAGCAGTACTTC	CSARAPGLAYEQYF
TRBV12-3/TRBV12-4	TRBJ2-1	many	.	TGTGCCAGCAGTCCCGTTATTTTGACCCAGCACAATGAGCAGTTCTTC	CASSPVILTQHNEQFF
TRBV9	TRBJ2-2	many	TRBD2	TGTGCCAGCAGCGTAAACCCCAAAGTAGCGGGAGGCCCAACCGGGGAGCTGTTTTTT	CASSVNPKVAGGPTGELFF
TRBV9	TRBJ2-7	many	TRBD1	TGTGCCAGCAGCGTAGGAGGGGGACAGTCCTACGAGCAGTACTTC	CASSVGGGQSYEQYF
TRBV28	TRBJ1-2	many	.	TGTGCCAGCAGTTCCGGACACGGTGATGGATATGGCTACACCTTC	CASSSGHGDGYGYTF
TRBV29-1	TRBJ1-2	.	.	TGCACCGTTGAGGCGTTCGGGAGCTATGGCTACACCTTC	CTVEAFGSYGYTF
TRBV3-1	TRBJ2-2	many	TRBD2	TGTGCCAGCAGCCCGACTAGCACAAACACCGGGGAGCTGTTTTTT	CASSPTSTNTGELFF
TRBV2	TRBJ2-3	many	.	TGTGCCAGCAGTGAATCCCGGAGCACAGATACGCAGTATTTT	CASSESRSTDTQYF
TRBV7-2	TRBJ2-7	many	TRBD2	TGTGCCAGCACCGAAACTAGCGGGCCCTACGAGCAGTACTTC	CASTETSGPYEQYF
TRBV7-2	TRBJ1-6	many	.	TGTGCCAGCAGCCTCAGACCTCCTTGGAATTCACCCCTCCACTTT	CASSLRPPWNSPLHF
TRBV7-2	TRBJ2-7	few	TRBD2	TGTGCCAGCAGCTTTCAACGACTAGCGGGACCCTACGAGCAGTACTTC	CASSFQRLAGPYEQYF
TRBV29-1	TRBJ2-1	many	TRBD2	TGCAGCATGAGTGGGCTAGCGGTCAATGAGCAGTTCTTC	CSMSGLAVNEQFF
TRBV11-1	TRBJ2-7	many	TRBD2	TGTGCCAGCAGCCTAAGCGGGAGCATCTACGAGCAGTACTTC	CASSLSGSIYEQYF
TRBV4-3	TRBJ2-2	many	.	TGCGCCAGCAGCCAAGTTTCTTACACCGGGGAGCTGTTTTTT	CASSQVSYTGELFF
TRBV18	TRBJ2-2	many	.	TGTGCCAGCTCACCACGAAGTTCCGGGGAGCTGTTTTTT	CASSPRSSGELFF
TRBV20-1	TRBJ2-4	.	TRBD2	TGCAGTGCTAGAGATAGTCTCCGGGGGGGGAACCTAGCCAAAAACATTCAGTACTTC	CSARDSLRGGNLAKNIQYF